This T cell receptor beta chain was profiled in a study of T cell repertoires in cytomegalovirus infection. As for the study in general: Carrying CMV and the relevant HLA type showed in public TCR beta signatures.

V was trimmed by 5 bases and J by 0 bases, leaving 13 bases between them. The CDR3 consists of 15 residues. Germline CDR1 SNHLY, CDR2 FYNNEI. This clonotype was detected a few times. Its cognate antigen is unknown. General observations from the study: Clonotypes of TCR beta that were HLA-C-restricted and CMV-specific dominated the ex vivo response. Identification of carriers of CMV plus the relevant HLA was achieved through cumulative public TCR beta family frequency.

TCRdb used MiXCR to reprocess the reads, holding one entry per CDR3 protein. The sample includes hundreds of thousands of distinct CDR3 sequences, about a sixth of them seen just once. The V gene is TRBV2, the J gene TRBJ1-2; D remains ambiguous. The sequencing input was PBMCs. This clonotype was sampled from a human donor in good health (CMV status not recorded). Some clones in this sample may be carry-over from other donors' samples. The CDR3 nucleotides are TGTGCCAGCAGTCCCCGGGCAGTTGCTAACTATGGCTACACCTTC. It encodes CASSPRAVANYGYTF.